The present entry profiles one T cell receptor (beta chain) with its context. This clone's antigen is unknown. Nothing much larger sits one base from this clone, and base qualities are not available. This sample was taken from a study of response to subunit inactivated influenza vaccine (dated by TCRdb to the late 2010s). The study in broad terms: The study used deep quantitative T cell receptor repertoire profiling to track responses to a trivalent subunit inactivated influenza vaccine.

Receptor libraries were prepared by RT-PCR. Data came from an Illumina HiSeq 2500. TCRdb redid the processing of the public reads, applying fastp at Q25 and MiXCR, and retained in-frame beta chains. Each record represents a unique CDR3 protein, reported with the most common genes and DNA among its rows. Across this sample there are about 650,000 distinct CDR3 sequences, with 15% to 19% seen only once. The ten top clones hold approximately 10% of the sample. The CDR3 contains 11 residues, cysteine and phenylalanine counted. Kept here is only the CDR3 DNA, which spans 33 bases and is read in frame from base 1. Trimming takes 10 bases off V and 8 bases off J; junction bases not matched to a gene: 6. CDR1 and CDR2 are drawn from the germline V gene: SNHLY, FYNNEI. The investigation overall reported the following: The authors suggested that each seasonal influenza vaccination may recruit only a limited number of new T cells.

The rearrangement combines TRBV2 with TRBJ1-2; 8 central nucleotides agree with TRBD1. The sequence derives from a man aged 50 to 60 who received an inactivated influenza vaccine. Donor details come from another sample of the same person, matched by shared clones. The sequencing used PBMCs from blood, collected 12 days after vaccination. The DNA is as follows: TGTGCCACGCAGGGGGCCGGAGGCTACACCTTC. Translated, this is CATQGAGGYTF.